A selection of T cell receptor beta chains follows, all from one sample in a study of blood T cells in healthy people across ages. TCRdb itself ran the 5' RACE reads through MiXCR, one entry per CDR3 protein. The sample lists around 800,000 distinct CDR3 sequences, about 62% occurring once. The specimen sequenced was blood. The receptor set was obtained from a man in his thirties or forties in good health. Both conserved end residues are part of each CDR3. A D gene is named only where the DNA matches it firmly. Clone size appears in some rows only: once, few, many, or a class for an expanded clone.

clone_size,j_call,d_call,v_call,cdr3_aa,cdr3_nt
-,TRBJ1-2,-,TRBV4-2,CASRHDLRDYGYTF,TGTGCCAGCCGCCATGATCTGAGAGACTATGGCTACACCTTC
-,TRBJ1-1,-,TRBV2,CASSPSRRASTEAFF,TGTGCCAGCAGTCCAAGTAGGAGGGCGAGTACTGAAGCTTTCTTT
few,TRBJ2-7,TRBD1,TRBV29-1,CSAGTGTSSPYEQYF,TGCAGCGCTGGGACAGGGACCAGTTCGCCCTACGAGCAGTACTTC
-,TRBJ2-1,-,TRBV2,CASRDGTPNNEQFF,TGTGCCAGCAGGGACGGGACCCCTAACAATGAGCAGTTCTTC
-,TRBJ2-7,TRBD1,TRBV6-5,CASSYSSDRVREQYF,TGTGCCAGCAGTTACTCGAGTGACAGGGTCCGCGAGCAGTACTTC
-,TRBJ1-4,-,TRBV7-3,CASSLGGRTANEKLFF,TGTGCCAGCAGCTTGGGAGGGAGGACAGCTAATGAAAAACTGTTTTTT
-,TRBJ1-5,TRBD1,TRBV7-9,CASSLELDREIQPQHF,TGTGCCAGCAGCTTGGAGTTGGACAGGGAGATTCAGCCCCAGCATTTT
once,TRBJ2-7,TRBD1,TRBV6-5,CASRQGVPSYEQYF,TGTGCCAGTAGACAGGGGGTCCCTTCCTACGAGCAGTACTTC
-,TRBJ2-1,TRBD2,TRBV6-1,CASSESSGTFNEQFF,TGTGCCAGCAGTGAATCCAGCGGGACCTTCAATGAGCAGTTCTTC
-,TRBJ2-3,-,TRBV28,CATSRPDTQYF,TGTGCCACCTCTCGACCAGATACGCAGTATTTT
-,TRBJ2-1,-,TRBV7-3,CASSFYWGTYNEQFF,TGTGCCAGCAGCTTTTATTGGGGGACATACAATGAGCAGTTCTTC
few,TRBJ2-1,-,TRBV30,CAWGWGSYNEQFF,TGTGCCTGGGGGTGGGGCTCCTACAATGAGCAGTTCTTC
once,TRBJ1-4,-,TRBV27,CASSLSIGATNEKLFF,TGTGCCAGCAGCCTCTCCATTGGGGCAACTAATGAAAAACTGTTTTTT
-,TRBJ2-7,TRBD2,TRBV9,CASSVAASGIYEQYF,TGTGCCAGCAGCGTAGCGGCTAGCGGGATCTACGAGCAGTACTTC
-,TRBJ2-4,TRBD2,TRBV2,CASRDTTGGPNRLGEQYF,TGTGCCAGCAGAGACACAACGGGGGGGCCTAACAGACTTGGAGAGCAGTACTTC
-,TRBJ2-3,-,TRBV6-2/TRBV6-3,CASSYAGGLIDPQYF,TGTGCCAGCAGTTACGCCGGGGGTCTGATCGATCCGCAGTATTTT
-,TRBJ2-3,TRBD2,TRBV7-2,CASSLGISGVTDTQYF,TGTGCCAGCAGCTTAGGCATTAGCGGGGTCACAGATACGCAGTATTTT
few,TRBJ2-1,TRBD1,TRBV29-1,CSVVWTGINEQFF,TGCAGCGTGGTCTGGACAGGGATCAATGAGCAGTTCTTC
-,TRBJ1-2,TRBD1,TRBV28,CASSPAGTGGYGYTF,TGTGCCAGCAGTCCAGCGGGGACAGGGGGCTATGGCTACACCTTC
-,TRBJ2-2,-,TRBV10-2,CASIAVKAVNTGELFF,TGCGCCAGCATAGCGGTTAAAGCGGTGAACACCGGGGAGCTGTTTTTT
-,TRBJ1-4,-,TRBV27,CASRKLFF,TGTGCCAGCCGGAAACTGTTTTTT
-,TRBJ2-3,-,TRBV18,CASSPGGTDTRYF,TGTGCCAGCTCACCAGGGGGTACAGATACGCGGTATTTT
-,TRBJ2-3,-,TRBV13,CASSPGRVATDTQYF,TGTGCCAGCAGCCCTGGTAGGGTTGCCACAGATACGCAGTATTTT
-,TRBJ2-5,-,TRBV3-1,CASSQDASPGTQYF,TGTGCCAGCAGCCAAGATGCCAGCCCAGGGACCCAGTACTTC
-,TRBJ2-7,-,TRBV20-1,CSARDSVASSYNEQYF,TGCAGTGCTAGAGATAGTGTGGCCTCTTCCTACAATGAGCAGTACTTC
-,TRBJ1-2,-,TRBV12-3/TRBV12-4,CASSPDPGYGYTF,TGTGCCAGCAGTCCAGACCCGGGCTATGGCTACACCTTC
-,TRBJ2-7,-,TRBV3-1,CACSPTISSYEQYF,TGTGCCTGCAGTCCTACGATTAGCTCCTACGAGCAGTACTTC
-,TRBJ2-3,-,TRBV20-1,CSASGGHLGLSDTQYF,TGCAGTGCTAGCGGGGGGCACTTAGGGCTCTCAGATACGCAGTATTTT
-,TRBJ2-1,-,TRBV7-9,CASSFPPTGAFYNEQFF,TGTGCCAGCAGCTTCCCTCCGACAGGAGCCTTCTACAATGAGCAGTTCTTC
-,TRBJ1-2,-,TRBV20-1,CSAASDVRAGYTF,TGCAGTGCTGCCTCCGACGTCAGGGCTGGCTACACCTTC
few,TRBJ2-3,TRBD2,TRBV5-1,CASSLERGEVDTQYF,TGCGCCAGCAGCTTAGAGCGGGGTGAGGTAGATACGCAGTATTTT
few,TRBJ2-5,TRBD2,TRBV20-1,CSARTVAGGVLETQYF,TGCAGTGCTAGAACAGTAGCGGGGGGGGTCCTTGAGACCCAGTACTTC
-,TRBJ2-3,-,TRBV20-1,CSPGGPGDTQYF,TGCAGCCCCGGGGGCCCCGGAGATACGCAGTATTTT
-,TRBJ1-2,TRBD1,TRBV28,CASSDRGRGPGYTF,TGTGCCAGCAGTGACAGGGGGCGTGGGCCGGGCTACACCTTC
-,TRBJ2-7,TRBD1,TRBV10-3,CAISVGQGGVEQYF,TGTGCCATCAGTGTTGGACAGGGGGGTGTCGAGCAGTACTTC
-,TRBJ2-2,TRBD1,TRBV3-1,CASSLGTGFSGELFF,TGTGCCAGCAGCCTTGGGACAGGGTTTTCCGGGGAGCTGTTTTTT
-,TRBJ2-5,-,TRBV7-2,CASNYAETYEQYF,TGTGCCAGCAACTACGCCGAGACCTACGAACAGTACTTC
-,TRBJ2-7,-,TRBV11-1,CASSLARFSYEQYF,TGTGCCAGCAGCTTAGCGCGGTTCTCCTACGAGCAGTACTTC
once,TRBJ2-5,-,TRBV5-5,CASSFPGAVQETQYF,TGTGCCAGCAGCTTTCCGGGGGCGGTGCAAGAGACCCAGTACTTC
-,TRBJ2-1,TRBD2,TRBV3-1,CASSRGASGGVNEQFF,TGTGCCAGCAGCCGGGGGGCTAGCGGGGGGGTCAATGAGCAGTTCTTC
-,TRBJ2-7,-,TRBV7-8,CASWQAGYEQYF,TGTGCCAGCTGGCAGGCGGGCTACGAGCAGTACTTC
few,TRBJ1-4,TRBD1,TRBV27,CASSSWTGGNEKLFF,TGTGCCAGCAGTTCCTGGACAGGGGGAAATGAAAAACTGTTTTTT
-,TRBJ2-4,-,TRBV28,CASQEPGVNSQYF,TGTGCCAGCCAGGAACCGGGGGTAAACAGTCAGTACTTC
-,TRBJ2-1,-,TRBV4-3,CASSQESFSYNEQFF,TGCGCCAGCAGCCAAGAGTCATTCTCCTACAATGAGCAGTTCTTC
once,TRBJ2-1,-,TRBV20-1,CSARGGTHNEQFF,TGCAGTGCTAGGGGAGGGACACACAATGAGCAGTTCTTC